The rows below give T cell receptor beta chains drawn from one sample of a study of CD8+ T cells in alopecia areata. Only in-frame clones appear in the TCRdb table, and some are missing; sequencing was by immunoSEQ multiplex PCR. The sample yields hundreds of thousands of clones, over 45% seen once. Sequenced material: CD4+ T cells sorted from blood, taken around week 54, from a patient treated with tofacitinib. These receptors were taken from a human donor with alopecia areata. Both conserved end residues are part of each CDR3. The D gene is left open where the match is weak. Size is stated for part of the rows, as once, few or many counts, or as a class when the clone is expanded.

>TRBD2|TRBV29-1|TRBJ2-7|.
CSVYHGTSGALEQYF
TGCAGCGTGTACCACGGGACTAGCGGGGCGTTGGAGCAGTACTTC
>.|TRBV4-1|TRBJ2-7|.
CASSRDRPYEQYF
TGCGCCAGCAGCCGGGACCGACCCTACGAGCAGTACTTC
>.|TRBV25-1|TRBJ2-7|.
CASSDAGVSGQYF
TGTGCCAGCAGTGACGCTGGGGTTAGCGGGCAGTACTTC
>.|TRBV9|TRBJ2-3|.
CASSVEVTASTDTQYF
TGTGCCAGCAGCGTAGAGGTCACAGCTAGCACAGATACGCAGTATTTT
>.|TRBV7-6|TRBJ2-3|.
CASSFRGHTDTQYF
TGTGCCAGCAGCTTTCGGGGGCACACAGATACGCAGTATTTT
>.|TRBV4-3|TRBJ2-1|.
CASSQDEGLQFF
TGCGCCAGCAGCCAAGATGAGGGATTGCAGTTCTTC
>TRBD1|TRBV29-1|TRBJ2-2|few
CSFGQGNTGELFF
TGCAGCTTCGGACAGGGTAACACCGGGGAGCTGTTTTTT
>.|TRBV18|TRBJ2-5|.
CASSPPIGETQYF
TGTGCCAGCTCACCACCGATCGGAGAGACCCAGTACTTC
>.|TRBV7-9|TRBJ2-7|.
CASSLPRAGLEQYF
TGTGCCAGCAGCTTACCCCGGGCCGGCCTCGAGCAGTACTTC
>.|TRBV7-3|TRBJ2-5|.
CASSFGPQTGQETQYF
TGTGCCAGCAGCTTCGGTCCCCAGACTGGCCAAGAGACCCAGTACTTC
>.|TRBV29-1|TRBJ2-2|.
CSVELRGYTGELFF
TGCAGCGTTGAACTGCGAGGGTACACCGGGGAGCTGTTTTTT
>.|TRBV29-1|TRBJ2-5|.
CSGTGGEETQYF
TGCAGCGGGACCGGGGGCGAAGAGACCCAGTACTTC
>.|TRBV30|TRBJ2-2|few
CAWSVYPPGNGGELFF
TGTGCCTGGAGTGTCTACCCCCCCGGGAACGGCGGGGAGCTGTTTTTT
>.|TRBV7-9|TRBJ1-2|.
CASSLPHRETMGYTF
TGTGCCAGCAGCTTACCCCACAGGGAAACTATGGGCTACACCTTC
>.|TRBV30|TRBJ1-2|.
CAWSVLGTFSGYTF
TGTGCCTGGAGTGTACTAGGGACCTTCAGTGGCTACACCTTC
>.|TRBV6-5|TRBJ1-1|.
CASSSRVTEAFF
TGTGCCAGCAGTTCAAGGGTGACTGAAGCTTTCTTT
>TRBD1|TRBV30|TRBJ1-4|.
CAWSTGQADATNEKLFF
TGTGCCTGGAGTACCGGACAGGCCGATGCAACTAATGAAAAACTGTTTTTT
>.|TRBV4-3|TRBJ1-2|.
CASSQDRALNYGYTF
TGCGCCAGCAGCCAAGACAGGGCCTTAAACTATGGCTACACCTTC
>.|TRBV15|TRBJ2-3|once
CATSRDSRGLDTQYF
TGTGCCACCAGCAGGGATAGTCGGGGTCTCGATACGCAGTATTTT
>TRBD2|TRBV18|TRBJ2-7|.
CASSPPSSSGSYEQYF
TGTGCCAGCTCACCTCCTTCCTCTAGCGGTTCCTACGAGCAGTACTTC
>.|TRBV11-2|TRBJ1-1|.
CASSLDVLNTEAFF
TGTGCCAGCAGCTTAGATGTCCTAAACACTGAAGCTTTCTTT
>.|TRBV6-5|TRBJ1-4|.
CASGRGFEKLFF
TGTGCCAGCGGAAGGGGTTTTGAAAAACTGTTTTTT
>.|TRBV6-1|TRBJ1-1|.
CASSERNTEAFF
TGTGCCAGCAGTGAGAGGAACACTGAAGCTTTCTTT
>TRBD1|TRBV30|TRBJ2-7|.
CAWSAQQGWQYF
TGTGCCTGGAGTGCCCAACAGGGGTGGCAGTACTTC
>.|TRBV5-6|TRBJ2-5|once
CASSLGQTQYF
TGTGCCAGCAGTTTGGGACAGACCCAGTACTTC
>.|TRBV30|TRBJ1-5|.
CAWSGGLDQPQHF
TGTGCCTGGAGTGGGGGGCTCGATCAGCCCCAGCATTTT
>.|TRBV19|TRBJ2-7|.
CASSSSPYEQYF
TGTGCCAGTAGCAGTAGTCCCTACGAGCAGTACTTC
>.|TRBV25-1|TRBJ1-1|.
CASSDSVSGIEAFF
TGTGCCAGCAGTGACTCCGTTTCCGGGATTGAAGCTTTCTTT
>.|TRBV9|TRBJ2-5|.
CASSVWGARWQETQYF
TGTGCCAGCAGCGTATGGGGGGCTAGGTGGCAAGAGACCCAGTACTTC
>.|TRBV29-1|TRBJ2-5|.
CSVRSGETQYF
TGCAGCGTCCGAAGTGGCGAGACCCAGTACTTC
>TRBD1|TRBV2|TRBJ2-5|.
CATGQSNVETQYF
TGTGCCACGGGACAGTCCAATGTCGAGACCCAGTACTTC
>.|TRBV14|TRBJ1-2|few
CASSQEYYGYTF
TGTGCCAGCAGCCAAGAGTACTATGGCTACACCTTC
>.|TRBV19|TRBJ1-6|.
CASSTTRAANSPLHF
TGTGCCAGTAGTACAACCCGGGCCGCGAATTCACCCCTCCACTTT
>.|TRBV29-1|TRBJ2-7|.
CSVSGVLYEQYF
TGCAGCGTTTCCGGGGTCCTCTACGAGCAGTACTTC
>TRBD1|TRBV2|TRBJ1-5|.
CASWGGTGSNQPQHF
TGTGCCAGCTGGGGCGGGACAGGGAGCAATCAGCCCCAGCATTTT
>.|TRBV19|TRBJ2-1|few
CASSMLDEQFF
TGTGCCAGTAGTATGCTAGATGAGCAGTTCTTC
>.|TRBV20-1|TRBJ1-1|.
CSASGNTEAFF
TGCAGTGCTTCTGGGAACACTGAAGCTTTCTTT
>.|TRBV30|TRBJ2-5|.
CAWNRRRETQYF
TGTGCCTGGAACAGGAGACGAGAGACCCAGTACTTC
>.|TRBV6-5|TRBJ2-5|.
CASSYSNAGPGETQYF
TGTGCCAGCAGTTACTCTAATGCAGGACCCGGCGAGACCCAGTACTTC
>.|TRBV25-1|TRBJ1-2|once
CASSEYEPLYGYTF
TGTGCCAGCAGTGAATACGAGCCCCTCTATGGCTACACCTTC
>.|TRBV10-3|TRBJ1-6|.
CAIAKDENSPLHF
TGTGCCATCGCGAAGGACGAGAATTCACCCCTCCACTTT
>.|TRBV30|TRBJ1-1|.
CAWKRGLNTEAFF
TGTGCCTGGAAGCGGGGACTGAACACTGAAGCTTTCTTT
>.|TRBV25-1|TRBJ1-2|.
CASSERGGYTRYGYTF
TGTGCCAGCAGTGAACGGGGCGGGTACACTCGTTATGGCTACACCTTC
>.|TRBV27|TRBJ1-1|.
CASSLFQGHTEAFF
TGTGCCAGCAGTTTATTTCAGGGTCACACTGAAGCTTTCTTT
>TRBD1|TRBV7-3|TRBJ1-6|.
CASSLRTGESPLHF
TGTGCCAGCAGCTTAAGGACAGGGGAATCACCCCTCCACTTT
>.|TRBV27|TRBJ2-3|.
CASSFLTSTDTQYF
TGTGCCAGCAGTTTCTTGACTAGCACAGATACGCAGTATTTT
>.|TRBV30|TRBJ2-2|.
CACLRGNTGELFF
TGTGCCTGTCTCAGGGGGAACACCGGGGAGCTGTTTTTT
>.|TRBV29-1|TRBJ1-2|few
CSVSGQGRGYTF
TGCAGCGTTAGCGGCCAGGGGAGAGGCTACACCTTC
>.|TRBV6-7|TRBJ2-5|few
CASSYIAQETQYF
TGTGCCAGCAGTTACATCGCCCAAGAGACCCAGTACTTC
>.|TRBV19|TRBJ2-2|.
CASSVRGTGELFF
TGTGCCAGTAGTGTTAGAGGGACCGGGGAGCTGTTTTTT